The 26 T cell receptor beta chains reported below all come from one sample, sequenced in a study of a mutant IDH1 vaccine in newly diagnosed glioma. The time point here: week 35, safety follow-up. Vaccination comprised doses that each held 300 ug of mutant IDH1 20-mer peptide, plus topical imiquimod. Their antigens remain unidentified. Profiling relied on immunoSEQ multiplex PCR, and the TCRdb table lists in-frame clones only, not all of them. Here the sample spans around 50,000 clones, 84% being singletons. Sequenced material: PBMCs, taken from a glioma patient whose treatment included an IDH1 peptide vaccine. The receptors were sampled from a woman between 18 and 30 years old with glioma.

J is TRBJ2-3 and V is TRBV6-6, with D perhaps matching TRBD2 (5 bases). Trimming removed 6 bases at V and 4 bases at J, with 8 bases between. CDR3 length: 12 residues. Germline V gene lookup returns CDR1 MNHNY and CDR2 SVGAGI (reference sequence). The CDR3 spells CASSFGADTQYF. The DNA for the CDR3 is TGTGCCAGCAGCTTCGGGGCAGATACGCAGTATTTT.

The CDR3, as DNA: TGTGCCAGCAGCTTGGAAGCGGGACAGGGACACTACGAGCAGTACTTC. Its translation is CASSLEAGQGHYEQYF. The chain carries TRBV11-2 and TRBJ2-7, with TRBD1 matching over 9 bases. This CDR3 contains 16 residues. J lost 3 bases, V lost 3 bases, and 9 bases had no gene match. Germline-derived CDR1 and CDR2 are SGHAT and FQNNGV.

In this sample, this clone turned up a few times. The CDR3 protein is CASSLRDSPTGELFF. The DNA of the CDR3 is TGTGCCAGCAGCTTGAGGGACAGCCCCACCGGGGAGCTGTTTTTT. This chain joins TRBV5-4 and TRBJ2-2; 7 bases align to TRBD1. The ends lost 1 base at V and 4 bases at J; junction bases unmatched: 4. Germline V gene lookup returns CDR1 SGHNT and CDR2 YYREEE (reference sequence). The CDR3 has 15 residues.

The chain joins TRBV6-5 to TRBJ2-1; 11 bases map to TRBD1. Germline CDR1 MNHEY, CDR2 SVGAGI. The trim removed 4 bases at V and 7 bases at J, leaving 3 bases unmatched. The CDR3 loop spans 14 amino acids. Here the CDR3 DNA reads TGTGCCAGCAGTTCCGGGACAGGGGGAAATGAGCAGTTCTTC. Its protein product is CASSSGTGGNEQFF.

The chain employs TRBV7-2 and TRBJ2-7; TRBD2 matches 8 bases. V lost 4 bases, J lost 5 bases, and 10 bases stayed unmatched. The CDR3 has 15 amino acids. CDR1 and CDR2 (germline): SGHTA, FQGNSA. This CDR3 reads CASSSQLGRADEQYF. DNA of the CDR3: TGTGCCAGCAGCTCTCAACTCGGGAGGGCGGACGAGCAGTACTTC.

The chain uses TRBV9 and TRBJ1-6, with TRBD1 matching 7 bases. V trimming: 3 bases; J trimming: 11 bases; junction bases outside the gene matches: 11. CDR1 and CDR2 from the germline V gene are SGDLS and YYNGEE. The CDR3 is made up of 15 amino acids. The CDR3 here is CASSDRQGPGAPLHF. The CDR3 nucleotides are TGTGCCAGCAGCGACCGACAGGGTCCGGGTGCACCCCTCCACTTT.

CDR3 loop: CASSFSGDSTDTQYF. In DNA, the CDR3 is TGTGCCAGCAGCTTTAGCGGGGATAGCACAGATACGCAGTATTTT. The gene calls are TRBV5-6 and TRBJ2-3; TRBD2 matches at 8 bases. The length of the CDR3 is 15 residues. With 2 bases clipped from V and 0 bases from J, the junction kept 2 bases outside the gene matches. Germline CDR1 SGHDT, CDR2 YYEEEE.

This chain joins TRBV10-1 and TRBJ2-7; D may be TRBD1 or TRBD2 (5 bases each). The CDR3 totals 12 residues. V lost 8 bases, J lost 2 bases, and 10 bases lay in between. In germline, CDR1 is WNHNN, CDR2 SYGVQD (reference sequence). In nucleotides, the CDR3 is TGCGCCAGCGGGACCACCACCTACGAGCAGTACTTC. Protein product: CASGTTTYEQYF.

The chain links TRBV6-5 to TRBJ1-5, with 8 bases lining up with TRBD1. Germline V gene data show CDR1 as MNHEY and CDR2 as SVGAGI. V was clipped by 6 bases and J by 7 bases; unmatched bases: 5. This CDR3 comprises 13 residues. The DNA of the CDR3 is TGTGCCAGCAGCAGGGGGCGAGGACAGCCCCAGCATTTT. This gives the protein CASSRGRGQPQHF.

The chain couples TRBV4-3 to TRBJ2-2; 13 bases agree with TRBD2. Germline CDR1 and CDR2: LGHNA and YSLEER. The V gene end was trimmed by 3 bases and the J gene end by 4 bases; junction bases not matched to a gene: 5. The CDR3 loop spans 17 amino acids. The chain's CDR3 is CASSHRGLAGFTGELFF. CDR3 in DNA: TGCGCCAGCAGCCATAGGGGACTAGCGGGGTTCACCGGGGAGCTGTTTTTT.

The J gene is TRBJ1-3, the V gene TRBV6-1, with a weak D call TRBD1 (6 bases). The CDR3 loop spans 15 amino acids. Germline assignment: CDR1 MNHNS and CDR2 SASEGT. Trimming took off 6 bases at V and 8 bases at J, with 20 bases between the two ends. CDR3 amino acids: CASRAQGGTSDTIYF. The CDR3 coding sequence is TGTGCCAGCAGGGCACAGGGTGGCACCTCGGACACCATATATTTT.

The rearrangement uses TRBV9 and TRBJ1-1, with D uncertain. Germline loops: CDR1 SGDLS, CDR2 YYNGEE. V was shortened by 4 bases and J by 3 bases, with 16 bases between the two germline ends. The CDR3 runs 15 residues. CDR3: CASSLRAFTDTEAFF. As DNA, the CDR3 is TGTGCCAGCAGCCTTAGGGCCTTTACGGACACTGAAGCTTTCTTT. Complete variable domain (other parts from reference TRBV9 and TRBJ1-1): DSGVTQTPKHLITATGQRVTLRCSPRSGDLSVYWYQQSLDQGLQFLIQYYNGEERAKGNILERFSAQQFPDLHSELNLSSLELGDSALYFCASSLRAFTDTEAFFGQGTRLTVV.

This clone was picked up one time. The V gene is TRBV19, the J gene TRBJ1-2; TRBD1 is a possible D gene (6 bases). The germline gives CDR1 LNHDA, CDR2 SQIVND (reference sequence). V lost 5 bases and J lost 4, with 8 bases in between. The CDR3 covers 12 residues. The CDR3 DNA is TGTGCCAGTAGTGAAGGGGGCTATGGCTACACCTTC. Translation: CASSEGGYGYTF. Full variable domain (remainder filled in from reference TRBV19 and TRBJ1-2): DGGITQSPKYLFRKEGQNVTLSCEQNLNHDAMYWYRQDPGQGLRLIYYSQIVNDFQKGDIAEGYSVSREKKESFPLTVTSAQKNPTAFYLCASSEGGYGYTFGSGTRLTVV.

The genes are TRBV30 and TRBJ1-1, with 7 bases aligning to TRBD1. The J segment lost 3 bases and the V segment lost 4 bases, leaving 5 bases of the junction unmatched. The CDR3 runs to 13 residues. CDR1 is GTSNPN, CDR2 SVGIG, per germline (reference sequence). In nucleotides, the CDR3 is TGTGCCTGGACTCAGGGGGATTACACTGAAGCTTTCTTT. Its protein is CAWTQGDYTEAFF. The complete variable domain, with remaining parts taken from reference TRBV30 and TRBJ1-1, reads SQTIHQWPATLVQPVGSPLSLECTVEGTSNPNLYWYRQAAGRGLQLLFYSVGIGQISSEVPQNLSASRPQDRQFILSSKKLLLSDSGFYLCAWTQGDYTEAFFGQGTRLTVV.

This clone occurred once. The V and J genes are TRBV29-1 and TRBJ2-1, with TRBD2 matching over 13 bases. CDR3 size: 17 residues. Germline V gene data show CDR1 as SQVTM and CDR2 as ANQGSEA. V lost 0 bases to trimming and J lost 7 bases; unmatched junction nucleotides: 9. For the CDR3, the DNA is TGCAGCGTTGAAGATCTTCTACTAGCGGGAGGGCCAAATGAGCAGTTCTTC. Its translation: CSVEDLLLAGGPNEQFF.

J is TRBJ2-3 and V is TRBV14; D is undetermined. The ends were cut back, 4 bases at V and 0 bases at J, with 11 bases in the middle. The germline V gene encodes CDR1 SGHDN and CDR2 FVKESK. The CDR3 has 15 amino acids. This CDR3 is CASSPIIQSTDTQYF. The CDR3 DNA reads TGTGCCAGCAGCCCTATAATCCAGAGCACAGATACGCAGTATTTT.

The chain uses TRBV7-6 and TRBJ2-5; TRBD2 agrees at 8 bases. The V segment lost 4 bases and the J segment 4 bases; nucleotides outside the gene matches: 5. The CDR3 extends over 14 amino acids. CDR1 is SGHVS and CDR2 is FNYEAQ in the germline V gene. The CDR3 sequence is CASSWGLELETQYF. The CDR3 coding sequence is TGTGCCAGCAGCTGGGGACTAGAATTAGAGACCCAGTACTTC.

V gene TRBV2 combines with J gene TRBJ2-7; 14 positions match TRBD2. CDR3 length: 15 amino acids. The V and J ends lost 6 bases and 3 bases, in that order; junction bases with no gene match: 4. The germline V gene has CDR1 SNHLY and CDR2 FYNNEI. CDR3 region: CASRGTSGRIYEQYF. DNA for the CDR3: TGTGCCAGCAGGGGGACTAGCGGGAGAATCTACGAGCAGTACTTC.

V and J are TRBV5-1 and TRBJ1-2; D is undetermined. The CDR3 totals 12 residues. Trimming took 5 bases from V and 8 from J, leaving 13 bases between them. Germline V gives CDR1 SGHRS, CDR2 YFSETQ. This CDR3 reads CASRSSGEGYTF. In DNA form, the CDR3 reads TGCGCCAGCAGGTCCAGCGGAGAAGGCTACACCTTC.

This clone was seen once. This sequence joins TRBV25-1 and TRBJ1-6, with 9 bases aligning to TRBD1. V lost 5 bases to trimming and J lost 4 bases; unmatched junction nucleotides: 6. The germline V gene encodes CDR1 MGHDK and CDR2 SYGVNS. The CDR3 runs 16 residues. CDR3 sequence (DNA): TGTGCCAGCAGTATCAACGGACAGGGGTATAATTCACCCCTCCACTTT. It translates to CASSINGQGYNSPLHF.

The CDR3 is CASSQGSGYEQYF. The CDR3 DNA follows: TGTGCCAGCAGCCAGGGTAGCGGCTACGAGCAGTACTTC. This rearrangement joins TRBV14 to TRBJ2-7; a possible D gene is TRBD2 (6 bases). This CDR3 is 13 amino acids long. V lost 3 bases, J lost 3 bases, and 9 bases lay in between. The germline CDR1 and CDR2 sequences are SGHDN and FVKESK. The complete variable domain, with remaining parts taken from reference TRBV14 and TRBJ2-7, reads EAGVTQFPSHSVIEKGQTVTLRCDPISGHDNLYWYRRVMGKEIKFLLHFVKESKQDESGMPNNRFLAERTGGTYSTLKVQPAELEDSGVYFCASSQGSGYEQYFGPGTRLTVT.

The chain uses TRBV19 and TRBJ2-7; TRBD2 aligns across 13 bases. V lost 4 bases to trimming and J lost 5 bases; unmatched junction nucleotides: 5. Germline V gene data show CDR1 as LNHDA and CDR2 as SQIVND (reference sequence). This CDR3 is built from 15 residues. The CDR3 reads CASSNRLAGGNEQYF. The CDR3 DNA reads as TGTGCCAGTAGTAACCGACTAGCGGGAGGCAACGAGCAGTACTTC.

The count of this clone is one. The CDR3 nucleotides are TGTGCCAGCTCATGGGTAGGCACAGATACGCAGTATTTT. It encodes CASSWVGTDTQYF. The rearrangement links TRBV6-1 to TRBJ2-3; D ambiguous. This CDR3 region has 13 residues. Germline lookup yields CDR1 MNHNS and CDR2 SASEGT. Trimming took 8 bases from V and 1 from J, leaving 10 bases between them.

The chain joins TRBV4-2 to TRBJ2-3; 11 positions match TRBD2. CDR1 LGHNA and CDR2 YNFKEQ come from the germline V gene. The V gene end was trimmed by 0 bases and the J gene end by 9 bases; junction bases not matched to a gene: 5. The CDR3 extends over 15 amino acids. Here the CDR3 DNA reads TGTGCCAGCAGCCAAGAGGGTAGCGGGAGGGGGACGCAGTATTTT. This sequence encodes CASSQEGSGRGTQYF.

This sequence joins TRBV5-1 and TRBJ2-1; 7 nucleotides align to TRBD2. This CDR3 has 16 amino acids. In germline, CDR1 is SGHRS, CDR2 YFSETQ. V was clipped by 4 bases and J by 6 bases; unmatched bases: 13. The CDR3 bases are TGCGCCAGCAGCACCTTTTCCGGGACTAACCCCAATGAGCAGTTCTTC. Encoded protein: CASSTFSGTNPNEQFF.

The CDR3 sequence is CASSLWSGRPAGYNEQFF. The CDR3 nucleotides read TGCGCCAGCAGCTTGTGGTCGGGGCGGCCCGCTGGCTACAATGAGCAGTTCTTC. V is TRBV5-1 and J is TRBJ2-1; D possibly matches TRBD1 or TRBD2 (5 bases each). V lost 1 base, J lost 3 bases, and 20 bases lay in between. Germline lookup yields CDR1 SGHRS and CDR2 YFSETQ. This CDR3 spans 18 amino acids.